This T cell receptor (beta chain) is drawn from a study of blood T cell repertoires in COVID-19. The wider study: The origin of the acute and convalescent COVID-19 samples was the United States, Italy and Spain.

Germline lookup yields CDR1 MNHEY and CDR2 SVGAGI. The V and J ends lost 7 bases and 8 bases respectively, with 12 bases between them. The CDR3 spans 12 residues. Original handling: Counts of nucleated cells, estimated from reference gene primer amplification, were obtained. TCRdb's table, derived via immunoSEQ multiplex PCR, lists solely in-frame clones and lacks some. V and J calls and clone size come straight from that table; D and trimming were deduced from the DNA. The sample has over 90,000 clones, about nine tenths seen once. The TCR comes from a woman aged 45 to 65 with COVID-19, enrolled during active disease. The rearrangement uses TRBV6-5 and TRBJ2-1; possible D gene TRBD1, 5 bases. Specimen: peripheral blood. CDR3 region: CASNSRVDEQFF. The CDR3 nucleotides are TGTGCCAGCAATTCCAGGGTGGATGAGCAGTTCTTC.